Following are 18 T cell receptor beta chains from one sample sequenced in a study of cytomegalovirus exposure and HLA in healthy donors. This table comes from immunoSEQ multiplex PCR, and its TCRdb copy is limited to in-frame clones, with some not included. The data hold about 240,000 clones, with 75% to 90% observed a single time. The sequenced material came from PBMCs. Receptor source: a woman in her twenties or thirties in good health and CMV-seropositive.

This rearrangement joins TRBV11-3 to TRBJ1-3; tentatively, D is TRBD1 (6 bases). The germline V gene encodes CDR1 SGHNT and CDR2 YENEEA. CDR3 length: 14 residues. The V and J ends lost 3 bases and 5 bases respectively, with 11 bases between them. The DNA of the CDR3 is TGTGCCAGCAGCTTTACAGGGCAACGAAACACCATATATTTT. This gives the protein CASSFTGQRNTIYF.

The chain links TRBV27 to TRBJ1-5; TRBD1 agrees at 9 bases. The CDR3 has 16 amino acids. The ends lost 5 bases at V and 5 bases at J; junction bases unmatched: 10. Germline values: CDR1 MNHEY, CDR2 SMNVEV (reference sequence). CDR3 region: CASSGLGQGFDQPQHF. In nucleotides, the CDR3 is TGTGCCAGCAGTGGACTGGGACAGGGATTTGATCAGCCCCAGCATTTT.

A single count supports this clone. This chain uses TRBV18 with TRBJ1-5, with 9 bases lining up with TRBD1. V gave up 6 bases and J gave up 5 bases; unmatched junction bases: 8. Germline V gives CDR1 KGHSH, CDR2 LQKENI. The CDR3 covers 15 residues. This CDR3 reads CASSEITGGYQPQHF. In DNA, the CDR3 is TGTGCCAGCTCTGAGATCACAGGGGGCTATCAGCCCCAGCATTTT.

The chain recombines TRBV5-8 with TRBJ2-7; 10 nucleotides align to TRBD1. Germline V gene data show CDR1 as SGHTS and CDR2 as YDEGEE. This CDR3 region has 15 residues. The trim removed 4 bases at V and 3 bases at J, leaving 7 bases unmatched. The CDR3 region is CASSPGTGVYYEQYF. As DNA, the CDR3 is TGTGCCAGCAGCCCCGGGACAGGGGTTTACTACGAGCAGTACTTC.

This chain links TRBV29-1 with TRBJ1-2, with 7 bases that match TRBD1. Germline-derived CDR1 and CDR2 are SQVTM and ANQGSEA. The CDR3 loop spans 15 amino acids. After removal of 3 bases from V and 4 bases from J, the junction contained 11 bases not matched to a gene. The CDR3 spells CSVDEEGQKIYGYTF. The CDR3 DNA reads as TGCAGCGTTGATGAAGAGGGACAGAAGATCTATGGCTACACCTTC. Full variable domain (missing parts from reference TRBV29-1 and TRBJ1-2): SAVISQKPSRDICQRGTSLTIQCQVDSQVTMMFWYRQQPGQSLTLIATANQGSEATYESGFVIDKFPISRPNLTFSTLTVSNMSPEDSSIYLCSVDEEGQKIYGYTFGSGTRLTVV.

CDR3 nucleotide sequence: TGTGCCAGCGGGACAGGGCGCGAGCAGTACTTC. It encodes CASGTGREQYF. J is TRBJ2-7 and V is TRBV28, with 9 bases that match TRBD1. The CDR3 has 11 residues. V gave up 8 bases and J gave up 6 bases; unmatched junction bases: 2. Germline loops: CDR1 MDHEN, CDR2 SYDVKM.

The chain combines TRBV19 with TRBJ2-2; D remains unclear. Looked up from germline, CDR1 is LNHDA and CDR2 is SQIVND (reference sequence). This CDR3 is built from 15 residues. V shed 2 bases and J shed 0 bases, with 7 bases lying between them. The CDR3 protein is CASSIRRSNTGELFF. CDR3 DNA sequence: TGTGCCAGTAGTATACGGCGGTCGAACACCGGGGAGCTGTTTTTT. The variable domain in full, with the rest retrieved from reference TRBV19 and TRBJ2-2, is DGGITQSPKYLFRKEGQNVTLSCEQNLNHDAMYWYRQDPGQGLRLIYYSQIVNDFQKGDIAEGYSVSREKKESFPLTVTSAQKNPTAFYLCASSIRRSNTGELFFGEGSRLTVL.

This sequence joins TRBV27 and TRBJ1-5; 7 nucleotides agree with TRBD1. Germline assignment: CDR1 MNHEY and CDR2 SMNVEV (reference sequence). V dropped 2 bases and J dropped 2; count of bases not matched to a gene: 6. This CDR3 is 16 amino acids long. The CDR3 bases are TGTGCCAGCAGTTTAAGGGGGCTGGGGGGCAATCAGCCCCAGCATTTT. Translated, it gives CASSLRGLGGNQPQHF.

This clone has only one observation. The chain couples TRBV5-1 to TRBJ1-4; 7 nucleotides align to TRBD1. CDR3 length equals 15 residues. With V trimmed by 0 bases and J by 8 bases, 7 bases remained unmatched. Per the germline V gene, CDR1 is SGHRS and CDR2 is YFSETQ. CDR3 sequence: CASSLDRQGGEKLFF. The CDR3 nucleotides are TGCGCCAGCAGCTTGGACCGACAGGGCGGAGAAAAACTGTTTTTT.

This chain connects TRBV7-9 to TRBJ1-1, with D perhaps matching TRBD1 (5 bases). V lost 6 bases to trimming and J lost 3 bases, with 23 bases between them. The CDR3 contains 17 residues. The germline gives CDR1 SEHNR, CDR2 FQNEAQ (reference sequence). In DNA, the CDR3 is TGTGCCAGCAGTTACAATGGGGCAGGGCAGTGGGACACTGAAGCTTTCTTT. Translating gives CASSYNGAGQWDTEAFF.

The chain is built from TRBV15 and TRBJ2-1, with 8 bases fitting TRBD1. This CDR3 comprises 14 residues. After removal of 0 bases from V and 10 bases from J, the junction contained 5 bases not matched to a gene. Germline loops: CDR1 LNHNV, CDR2 YYDKDF (reference sequence). CDR3 nucleotides: TGTGCCACCAGCAGAGATCGGACAGGGTGGGAGCAGTTCTTC. It specifies CATSRDRTGWEQFF.

The CDR3 DNA reads TGTGCCAGCTGGCGGGGAGCTAACTATGGCTACACCTTC. Its protein is CASWRGANYGYTF. J is TRBJ1-2 and V is TRBV27; no clear D. V was shortened by 8 bases and J by 0 bases, with 10 bases between the two germline ends. Germline lookup yields CDR1 MNHEY and CDR2 SMNVEV (reference sequence). The CDR3 length is 13 residues.

The genes are TRBV6-1 and TRBJ2-7, with unresolved D. CDR3 length equals 13 residues. Trimming removed 0 bases from V and 6 bases from J, with 9 bases in between. The germline V gene has CDR1 MNHNS and CDR2 SASEGT. The DNA of the CDR3 is TGTGCCAGCAGTGAAGCTCCGGTTTCCGAGCAGTACTTC. It yields the protein CASSEAPVSEQYF.

The rearrangement uses TRBV7-6 and TRBJ1-4; unclear D gene. This CDR3 contains 15 residues. The germline V gene encodes CDR1 SGHVS and CDR2 FNYEAQ. V was clipped by 2 bases and J by 8 bases, with 15 bases between them. CDR3 sequence reads: CASSLLVPPREKLFF. The CDR3 coding sequence is TGTGCCAGCAGCTTACTAGTCCCGCCGAGGGAAAAACTGTTTTTT.

In its sample, this clone was seen once. The CDR3, as DNA: TGTGCCAGCAGCTACGCAGGGGGTTCGCTGCCCCAGCATTTT. This gives the protein CASSYAGGSLPQHF. V and J are TRBV28 and TRBJ1-5; 7 bases agree with TRBD1. Germline CDR1 is MDHEN and CDR2 is SYDVKM. The V segment lost 6 bases and the J segment 9 bases; nucleotides outside the gene matches: 11. There are 14 residues in the CDR3.

V usage is TRBV6-6 and J usage is TRBJ2-1, with 9 positions matching TRBD2. Germline-derived CDR1 and CDR2 are MNHNY and SVGAGI (reference sequence). The CDR3 has 14 residues. The V segment lost 4 bases and the J segment 6 bases; nucleotides outside the gene matches: 4. The CDR3 DNA reads TGTGCCAGCAGTTTGGGACTAGCCCGCAATGAGCAGTTCTTC. This encodes CASSLGLARNEQFF.

The chain couples TRBV7-3 to TRBJ2-1, with 8 bases fitting TRBD2. CDR1 and CDR2 (germline): SGHTA, FQGTGA. V shed 1 base and J 3 bases; nucleotides not matched to a gene: 5. The CDR3 totals 16 residues. The DNA for the CDR3 is TGTGCCAGCAGCTTAAATGGGCTAGCGGGCTACAATGAGCAGTTCTTC. Protein product: CASSLNGLAGYNEQFF. The full variable domain, completed using reference TRBV7-3 and TRBJ2-1, is GAGVSQTPSNKVTEKGKYVELRCDPISGHTALYWYRQSLGQGPEFLIYFQGTGAADDSGLPNDRFFAVRPEGSVSTLKIQRTERGDSAVYLCASSLNGLAGYNEQFFGPGTRLTVL.

In this sample, this clone turned up once. The chain uses TRBV27 and TRBJ2-1; TRBD2 aligns across 9 bases. The CDR3 runs 18 residues. Trimming took 5 bases from V and 0 from J; bases not matched to a gene: 11. Germline-derived CDR1 and CDR2 are MNHEY and SMNVEV (reference sequence). CDR3 residues: CASSHPGLALSSYNEQFF. The CDR3 coding sequence is TGTGCCAGCAGTCACCCGGGACTAGCCTTGAGCTCCTACAATGAGCAGTTCTTC.